The rows below give T cell receptor beta chains drawn from one sample of a study of blood T cell repertoires in COVID-19. Method: immunoSEQ multiplex PCR; TCRdb's copy keeps in-frame clones and lacks some. The repertoire includes tens of thousands of clones, 85% of them detected once, and 4.5% to 5.5% sits in the top ten. The sample comprised peripheral blood. The receptors come from a man aged 70 or older with acute or convalescent COVID-19. Each CDR3 is given without its conserved first and last residue. The order of the fields is clone size, D gene, V gene, CDR3 protein. The D gene is left open where the match is weak. Clone size is stated in some rows and not others, as once, few, many or a class when expanded.

>.|.|TRBV29-1
SVLKLADEQY
>few|TRBD2|TRBV11-2
ASSSLGLAGEQF
>.|TRBD1|TRBV2
ASSRDRGTDTQY
>.|.|TRBV7-6
ASSLDPSHYNEQF
>.|TRBD2|TRBV9
ASSVYTSGNEQF
>once|.|TRBV7-2
ASSLGAVSYEQY
>.|TRBD2|TRBV7-9
ASSPFLAGLYNEQF
>.|.|TRBV24-1
ATSDGGKNEQF
>.|.|TRBV7-9
ASRRTASGANVLT
>.|TRBD2|TRBV6-4
ASSPLGGTTNTGELF
>.|.|TRBV13
ASDTYHTEAF
>medium-sized|TRBD1|TRBV15
ATSREDRGLTYEQY
>.|.|TRBV6-4
ASSDGGPIDCEQF
>.|TRBD2|TRBV27
ASRSSGGPRWDEQF
>.|.|TRBV6-1
ASSEGPRGYGYT
>.|TRBD1|TRBV12-5
ASGLDLTGTGKNEQY
>.|.|TRBV6-5
ASGAGISYEQY
>.|TRBD1|TRBV7-8
ASIPALDRSYEQY
>.|TRBD1|TRBV5-1
ASSFMTGGPSPLH
>.|TRBD1|TRBV28
ASSSPGGNTEAF
>.|.|TRBV12-5
ASGSGGETQY
>few|TRBD1|TRBV6-1
ASSETPTGGVSHGYT
>.|.|TRBV2
ASSEGTGNSPLH
>.|TRBD1|TRBV9
ASSEETGANTEAF
>.|.|TRBV6-1
ASSESYSTDTQY
>.|.|TRBV2
ASSEDTWGEQY
>.|.|TRBV6-5
ASSYGSQQGPQH
>.|.|TRBV28
ASRAPSGANVLT
>once|TRBD1|TRBV28
ASSLPQGAETQY
>.|TRBD2|TRBV10-3
AISGSEAGGNNEQF
>.|TRBD1|TRBV5-1
ASSSGQGARQETQY
>once|.|TRBV5-1
ASSLVPTVTMNTEAF
>once|.|TRBV18
ASSPQQGARIDTQY
>.|.|TRBV5-1
ASSVTVLQETQY
>.|.|TRBV7-5
ARSLLATLRPEETQY
>.|TRBD1|TRBV7-9
ASRIHSDRDAQF
>.|TRBD2|TRBV7-2
ASSFWTGLAGNEQF
>.|.|TRBV4-1
ASSAGESYNEQF
>.|.|TRBV5-1
ASSLGGSTNTGELF
>few|TRBD1|TRBV7-6
ASSSTGGRDTGELF
>.|.|TRBV7-6
ASSSTMNTEAF